This T cell receptor (beta chain) was recorded in a study of Graves' ophthalmopathy and Graves' hyperthyroidism. Overall study context: Pretreatment peripheral blood was obtained at initial diagnosis.

Germline trimming cut 0 bases from V and 1 base from J; bases unmatched to any gene: 11. The CDR3 has 18 amino acids. Looked up from germline, CDR1 is SGHTA and CDR2 is FQGNSA. This clonotype was seen more than once but under ten times. Diagnosis used clinical symptoms, serum thyroxine, TRAb, thyroid ultrasound and orbital computed tomography. TCR beta CDR3 amplification used RNA transcripts. The authors performed first-round RT-PCR with HTBI primers and then a second-round multiplex PCR. TCRdb re-analysed the multiplex PCR reads in MiXCR, keeping a single row per CDR3 protein. The sample records about 230,000 distinct CDR3 sequences, less than 55% being singletons.

The source is an adult man with Graves' ophthalmopathy. This chain links TRBV7-2 with TRBJ1-1; TRBD1 aligns across 7 bases. The sequencing input was peripheral blood. CDR3 in amino acids: CASSLALRPGGRNTEAFF. Here the CDR3 DNA reads TGTGCCAGCAGCTTAGCTTTACGGCCAGGGGGTAGGAACACTGAAGCTTTCTTT.